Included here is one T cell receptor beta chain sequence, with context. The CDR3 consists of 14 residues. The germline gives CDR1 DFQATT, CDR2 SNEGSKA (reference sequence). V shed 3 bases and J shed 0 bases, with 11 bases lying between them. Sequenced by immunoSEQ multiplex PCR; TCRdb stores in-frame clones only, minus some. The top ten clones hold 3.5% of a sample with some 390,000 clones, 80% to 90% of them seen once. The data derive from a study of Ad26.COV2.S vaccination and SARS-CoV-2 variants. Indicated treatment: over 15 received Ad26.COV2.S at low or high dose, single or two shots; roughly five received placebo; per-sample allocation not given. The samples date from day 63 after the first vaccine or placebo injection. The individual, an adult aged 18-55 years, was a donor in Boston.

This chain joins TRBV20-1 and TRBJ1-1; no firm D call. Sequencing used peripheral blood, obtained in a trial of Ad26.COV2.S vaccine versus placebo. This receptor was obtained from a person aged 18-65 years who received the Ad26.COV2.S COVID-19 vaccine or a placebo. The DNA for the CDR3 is TGCAGTGCTAGTATTGACAATGTGAACACTGAAGCTTTCTTT. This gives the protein CSASIDNVNTEAFF.